This T cell receptor beta chain derives from a study of CD8 T cells in Susac syndrome. In the study overall: When blood was drawn, the patients with Susac syndrome were therapy-naive, on corticosteroids, or on intravenous immunoglobulin alone.

It was with random hexamers that roughly 0.45 to 1 ug RNA was reverse transcribed. TCRdb re-derived calls from the immunoSEQ multiplex PCR reads in MiXCR, one entry per CDR3 protein. The profile covers 130,000 or so distinct CDR3 sequences, with roughly 94% appearing a single time and about 0.28% taken by the ten largest. Notes on the study in general: The study identified roughly seventeen and five Susac-specific public clones in total CD8+ and CD8+ TEMRA repertoires.

The sample holds one count of this clonotype. Its specificity is unknown. V dropped 2 bases and J dropped 6; count of bases not matched to a gene: 7. This CDR3 region has 14 residues. Germline-derived CDR1 and CDR2 are DFQATT and SNEGSKA (reference sequence). This sequence joins TRBV20-1 and TRBJ1-1, with TRBD1 matching 9 bases. Sequenced sample: CD8+ T cells from PBMCs. This clonotype was obtained from a human donor with Susac syndrome. Written as DNA, the CDR3 is TGCAGTGCTAGATCGGGACAGGGCTTCCCTGAAGCTTTCTTT. It codes for CSARSGQGFPEAFF.